One TCR beta chain is described in this entry. A much larger clone lies a single base off, so this may be a read error. The germline gives CDR1 MGHRA, CDR2 YSYEKL. The CDR3 sequence is 13 residues long. The entry originates in a study of T cells after posttransplantation cyclophosphamide. Profiling relied on immunoSEQ multiplex PCR, and the TCRdb table lists in-frame clones only, not all of them. This sample carries 40,000 to 55,000 clones and no singletons, and about 2.2% goes to the top ten. Peripheral blood was collected from the related graft donor on the marrow donation day. The receptor was derived from a man aged 40-55 years in good health, CMV-negative, and a related stem cell transplant donor. The chain is built from TRBV4-1 and TRBJ2-5; D ambiguous. The J call may be faulty, since TRBJ2-7 better matches the DNA end. Specimen: PBMCs. The CDR3, as DNA: TGCGCTAGCAGCCCGACTGTAACCTACGAGCAGTACTTC. Amino acid sequence: CASSPTVTYEQYF.